These 23 T cell receptor beta chains originate from one sample sequenced in a study of early T cells in non-severe SARS-CoV-2 infection. Each CDR3 protein gets one entry after TCRdb re-called the 5' RACE reads with MiXCR. The sample yields more than 85,000 distinct CDR3 sequences, around 13% seen once. Sequenced material: whole blood. The origin of the receptors is an adult who was a healthcare worker with PCR-confirmed SARS-CoV-2 infection or an uninfected control (not recorded which).

This chain links TRBV28 with TRBJ1-3; D is unresolved. V was clipped by 5 bases and J by 4 bases, with 9 bases between them. CDR1 and CDR2 from the germline V gene are MDHEN and SYDVKM. CDR3 length: 13 residues. This CDR3 is CASSKGPGNTIYF. The CDR3 region has the DNA TGTGCCAGCAGTAAAGGGCCCGGAAACACCATATATTTT.

This clonotype was observed a handful of times. The V gene is TRBV6-5, the J gene TRBJ1-2; TRBD1 aligns across 9 bases. The CDR3 is 16 residues long. The trim removed 4 bases at V and 5 bases at J, leaving 11 bases unmatched. The germline V gene has CDR1 MNHEY and CDR2 SVGAGI. CDR3 nucleotides: TGTGCCAGCAGTTTACAAACCGGGACAGGGCAATATGGCTACACCTTC. Translated, it gives CASSLQTGTGQYGYTF.

Only a few counts were recorded for this clonotype. The chain couples TRBV13 to TRBJ2-3; no clear D. The CDR3 is 15 residues long. Germline loops: CDR1 PRHDT, CDR2 FYEKMQ (reference sequence). Trimming took 5 bases from V and 5 from J, leaving 17 bases between them. CDR3 protein: CASSDDRSRQDTQYF. In DNA form, the CDR3 reads TGTGCCAGCAGCGATGATCGTTCCAGACAAGATACGCAGTATTTT.

There are a few counts of this clonotype. V is TRBV7-9 and J is TRBJ2-3; D is unclear. V dropped 4 bases and J dropped 10 bases, with 15 bases sitting between them. The CDR3 is 13 residues long. CDR1 SEHNR and CDR2 FQNEAQ come from the germline V gene (reference sequence). The CDR3 nucleotides are TGTGCCAGCAGCTCCCATCTACGCTCCGCGCAGTATTTT. Residues: CASSSHLRSAQYF. Using reference TRBV7-9 and TRBJ2-3 for the parts outside the CDR3, the full variable domain is DTGVSQNPRHKITKRGQNVTFRCDPISEHNRLYWYRQTLGQGPEFLTYFQNEAQLEKSRLLSDRFSAERPKGSFSTLEIQRTEQGDSAMYLCASSSHLRSAQYFGPGTRLTVL.

This clonotype was recorded many times. J is TRBJ2-7 and V is TRBV7-8; no clear D. Trimming removed 1 base at V and 2 bases at J, with 6 bases between. The germline V gene has CDR1 SGHVS and CDR2 FQNEAQ. The CDR3 consists of 13 residues. CDR3 region: CASSLVRPYEQYF. The CDR3 region has the DNA TGTGCCAGCAGCTTAGTTCGCCCCTACGAGCAGTACTTC.

This clonotype showed up just a few times. The genes are TRBV12-3 or TRBV12-4 and TRBJ2-5, with D perhaps TRBD1 (5 bases). V gave up 6 bases and J gave up 4 bases, with 9 bases separating them. The CDR3 extends over 12 amino acids. Written as DNA, the CDR3 is TGTGCCAGCAGCGGACAATCAGAGACCCAGTACTTC. Amino acids: CASSGQSETQYF.

This clonotype was seen many times. This chain links TRBV20-1 with TRBJ2-1; 7 nucleotides line up with TRBD1. Losses at the gene ends were 1 base for V and 4 bases for J; bases not matched to a gene: 7. This CDR3 has 15 amino acids. Germline-derived CDR1 and CDR2 are DFQATT and SNEGSKA (reference sequence). Here the CDR3 reads CSARVQTGYYNEQFF. The CDR3 bases are TGCAGTGCTAGAGTCCAGACAGGGTATTACAATGAGCAGTTCTTC.

This clonotype was seen a few times. This chain connects TRBV30 to TRBJ2-7; 7 nucleotides match TRBD2. The CDR3 is 15 amino acids. Germline trimming cut 3 bases from V and 1 base from J; bases unmatched to any gene: 9. From germline, CDR1 is GTSNPN and CDR2 SVGIG (reference sequence). The CDR3 is CAWSPAGAPSYEQYF. As DNA, the CDR3 is TGTGCCTGGAGCCCTGCGGGAGCCCCTTCCTACGAGCAGTACTTC.

This clonotype was counted between two and nine times. The chain couples TRBV20-1 to TRBJ2-6; D not resolved. V dropped 3 bases and J dropped 0 bases, with 12 bases sitting between them. The CDR3 loop spans 16 amino acids. Germline V gives CDR1 DFQATT, CDR2 SNEGSKA (reference sequence). CDR3 in DNA: TGCAGTGCTAGGCCCAGGCCCCCCTCTGGGGCCAACGTCCTGACTTTC. Amino acid sequence: CSARPRPPSGANVLTF.

Only a few counts were recorded for this clonotype. The rearrangement links TRBV9 to TRBJ2-7; D is tentatively TRBD1 or TRBD2 (6 bases each). V was pared by 0 bases and J by 2 bases, with 9 bases between. The germline V gene encodes CDR1 SGDLS and CDR2 YYNGEE. This CDR3 contains 14 residues. The CDR3 loop is CASSVEGGTYEQYF. CDR3 nucleotide sequence: TGTGCCAGCAGCGTAGAGGGGGGCACCTACGAGCAGTACTTC.

The rearrangement links TRBV18 to TRBJ2-7; 12 bases are a match to TRBD1. This CDR3 region has 14 residues. V trimming: 7 bases; J trimming: 7 bases; junction bases outside the gene matches: 8. Germline CDR1 and CDR2: KGHSH and LQKENI. The CDR3 reads CASLQGQGAREQYF. In DNA, the CDR3 is TGTGCCAGCTTGCAGGGACAGGGGGCTCGGGAGCAGTACTTC.

This chain links TRBV28 with TRBJ1-6; D call uncertain. Germline values: CDR1 MDHEN, CDR2 SYDVKM. CDR3 length: 13 residues. V shed 3 bases and J shed 8 bases, with 8 bases lying between them. CDR3 nucleotides: TGTGCCAGCAGTTTTGGGATTTATTCACCCCTCCACTTT. Translated: CASSFGIYSPLHF.

The chain joins TRBV7-7 to TRBJ1-4; 7 bases align to TRBD1. V was pared by 5 bases and J by 8 bases, with 11 bases of the junction left unmatched. Germline assignment: CDR1 SSHAT and CDR2 FNYEAQ (reference sequence). There are 15 residues in the CDR3. The CDR3 coding sequence is TGTGCCAGCAGCCGTACAGGGGCAGGAAACGAAAAACTGTTTTTT. As protein: CASSRTGAGNEKLFF.

This clonotype appeared a few times. The V gene is TRBV12-3 or TRBV12-4, the J gene TRBJ2-4; a weak D match, TRBD1 (6 bases). Trimming cost V 4 bases and J 5 bases, with 15 bases left between them. This CDR3 region has 15 residues. The CDR3 DNA is TGTGCCAGCAGTTCCGAGACAGGCCCCGAAAACATTCAGTACTTC. Translating gives CASSSETGPENIQYF.

The sample holds many counts of this clonotype. The V and J genes are TRBV13 and TRBJ2-7; D call uncertain. The length of the CDR3 is 14 residues. Deletions cut 5 bases from V and 5 bases from J, with 16 bases between. CDR1 and CDR2 (germline): PRHDT, FYEKMQ (reference sequence). Here the CDR3 reads CASSLRSGQDEQYF. The DNA of the CDR3 is TGTGCCAGCAGCCTGCGGAGTGGGCAGGACGAGCAGTACTTC.

This clonotype was observed at least ten times. The chain carries TRBV15 and TRBJ1-2; a possible D gene is TRBD1 (5 bases). V gave up 0 bases and J gave up 8 bases, with 13 bases separating them. The CDR3 sequence is 14 residues long. Looked up from germline, CDR1 is LNHNV and CDR2 is YYDKDF (reference sequence). The CDR3 coding sequence is TGTGCCACCAGCAGAGAAGGAGGGGCCTTCGGCTACACCTTC. It codes for CATSREGGAFGYTF.

The J gene is TRBJ2-7, the V gene TRBV11-2, with TRBD1 as a possible D gene (7 bases). Germline loops: CDR1 SGHAT, CDR2 FQNNGV. This CDR3 is 16 amino acids long. The V end lost 1 base, the J end lost 5 bases, and 18 bases lay between the germline ends. DNA for the CDR3: TGTGCCAGCAGCTTAGGGGCGGGACAGAGGCCCGACGAGCAGTACTTC. This sequence encodes CASSLGAGQRPDEQYF.

This clonotype was seen a few times. The V gene is TRBV28, the J gene TRBJ1-5; D might be TRBD1 (6 bases). This CDR3 has 14 amino acids. With 3 bases removed from V and 11 bases from J, the gap between germline ends came to 17 bases. Germline V gene lookup returns CDR1 MDHEN and CDR2 SYDVKM. The CDR3 protein is CASSFRDRTETQHF. The CDR3 DNA follows: TGTGCCAGCAGTTTCCGAGACAGGACAGAAACCCAGCATTTT.

The chain carries TRBV5-1 and TRBJ1-4; D gene ambiguous. Trimming took 0 bases from V and 10 from J, leaving 10 bases between them. The V gene's germline CDR1 is SGHRS and CDR2 YFSETQ. This CDR3 has 13 residues. The CDR3 DNA sequence: TGCGCCAGCAGCTTGGTGGAGGGAGGAAAACTGTTTTTT. This encodes CASSLVEGGKLFF.

There are many counts of this clonotype. This rearrangement joins TRBV29-1 to TRBJ2-7; TRBD1 agrees at 10 bases. The CDR3 loop spans 14 amino acids. J was trimmed by 1 base and V by 5 bases; bases with no gene match: 5. Per germline, CDR1 SQVTM and CDR2 ANQGSEA. The CDR3, as DNA: TGCAGCGTTAAGGGACAGGGGCGATCCTACGAGCAGTACTTC. Translated: CSVKGQGRSYEQYF.

This clonotype was counted ten times or more. This chain uses TRBV12-3 or TRBV12-4 with TRBJ1-5; D remains ambiguous. The V end was cut by 8 bases, the J end by 2 bases, with 10 bases between. CDR3 size: 13 residues. The CDR3 reads CASGPSGNQPQHF. The CDR3 region has the DNA TGTGCCAGCGGGCCCTCGGGCAATCAGCCCCAGCATTTT.

A few counts support this clonotype. The gene calls are TRBV28 and TRBJ2-5, with 10 bases matching TRBD1. The V and J ends lost 0 bases and 3 bases, in that order; junction bases with no gene match: 1. CDR3 length equals 15 residues. Looked up from germline, CDR1 is MDHEN and CDR2 is SYDVKM. CDR3 protein: CASSLWGTGEETQYF. CDR3 DNA: TGTGCCAGCAGTTTATGGGGGACAGGGGAAGAGACCCAGTACTTC.

In its sample, this clonotype was seen many times. The chain uses TRBV11-2 and TRBJ2-2; weak D call: TRBD2 (5 bases). The ends were cut back, 7 bases at V and 4 bases at J, with 10 bases in the middle. CDR1 and CDR2 from the germline V gene are SGHAT and FQNNGV. CDR3 size: 13 residues. As DNA, the CDR3 is TGTGCCAGCACAGAGGGAGCCACCGGGGAGCTGTTTTTT. It translates to CASTEGATGELFF.